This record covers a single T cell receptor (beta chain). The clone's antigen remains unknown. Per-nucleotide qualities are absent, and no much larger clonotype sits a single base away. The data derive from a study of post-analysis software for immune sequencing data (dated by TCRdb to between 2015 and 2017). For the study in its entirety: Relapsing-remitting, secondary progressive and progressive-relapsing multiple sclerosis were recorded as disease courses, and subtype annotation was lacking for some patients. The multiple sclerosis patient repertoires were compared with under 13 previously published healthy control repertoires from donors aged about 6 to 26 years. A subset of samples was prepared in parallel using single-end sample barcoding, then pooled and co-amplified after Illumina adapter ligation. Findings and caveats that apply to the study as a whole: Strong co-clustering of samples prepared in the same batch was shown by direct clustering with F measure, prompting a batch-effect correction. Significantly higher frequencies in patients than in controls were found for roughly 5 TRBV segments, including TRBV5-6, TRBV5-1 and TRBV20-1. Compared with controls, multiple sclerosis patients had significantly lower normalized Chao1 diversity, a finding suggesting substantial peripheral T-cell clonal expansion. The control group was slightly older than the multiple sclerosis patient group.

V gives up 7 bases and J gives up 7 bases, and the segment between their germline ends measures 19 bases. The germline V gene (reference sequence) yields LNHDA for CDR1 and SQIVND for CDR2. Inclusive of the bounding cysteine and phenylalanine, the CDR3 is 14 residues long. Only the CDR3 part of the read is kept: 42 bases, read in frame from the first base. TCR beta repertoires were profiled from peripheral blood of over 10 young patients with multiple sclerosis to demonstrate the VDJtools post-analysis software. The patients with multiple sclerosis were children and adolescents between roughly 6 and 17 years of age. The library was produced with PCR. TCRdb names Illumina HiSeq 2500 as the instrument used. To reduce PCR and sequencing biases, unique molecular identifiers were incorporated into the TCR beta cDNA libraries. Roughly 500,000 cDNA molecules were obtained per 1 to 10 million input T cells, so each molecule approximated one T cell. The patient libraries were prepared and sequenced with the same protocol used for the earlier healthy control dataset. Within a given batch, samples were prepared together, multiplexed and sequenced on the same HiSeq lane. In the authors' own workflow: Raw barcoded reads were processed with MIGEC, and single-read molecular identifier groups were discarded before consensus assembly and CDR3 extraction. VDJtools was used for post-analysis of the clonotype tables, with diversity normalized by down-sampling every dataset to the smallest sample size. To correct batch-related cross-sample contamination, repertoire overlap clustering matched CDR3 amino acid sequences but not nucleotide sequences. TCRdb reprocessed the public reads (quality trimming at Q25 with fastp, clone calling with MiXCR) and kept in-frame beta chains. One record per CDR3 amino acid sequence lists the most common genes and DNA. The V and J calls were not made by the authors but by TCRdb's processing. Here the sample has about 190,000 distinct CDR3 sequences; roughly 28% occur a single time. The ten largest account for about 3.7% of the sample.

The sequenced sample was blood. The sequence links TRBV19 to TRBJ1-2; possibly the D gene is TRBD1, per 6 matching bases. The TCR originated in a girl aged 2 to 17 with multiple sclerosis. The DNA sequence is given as TGTGCCAGTACCCTGGACAGTGGGCGTGGTGGCTACACCTTC. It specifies CASTLDSGRGGYTF.